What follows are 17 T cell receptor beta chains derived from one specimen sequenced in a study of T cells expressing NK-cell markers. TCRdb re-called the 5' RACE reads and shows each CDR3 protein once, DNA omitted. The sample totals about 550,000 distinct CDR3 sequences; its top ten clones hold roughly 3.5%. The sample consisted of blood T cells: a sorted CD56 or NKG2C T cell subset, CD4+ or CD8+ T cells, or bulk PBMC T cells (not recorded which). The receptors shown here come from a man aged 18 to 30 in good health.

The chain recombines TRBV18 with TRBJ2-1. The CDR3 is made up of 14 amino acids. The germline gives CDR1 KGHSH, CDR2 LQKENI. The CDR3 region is CASSPQVGHNEQFF. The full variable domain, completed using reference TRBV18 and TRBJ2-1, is NAGVMQNPRHLVRRRGQEARLRCSPMKGHSHVYWYRQLPEEGLKFMVYLQKENIIDESGMPKERFSAEFPKEGPSILRIQQVVRGDSAAYFCASSPQVGHNEQFFGPGTRLTVL.

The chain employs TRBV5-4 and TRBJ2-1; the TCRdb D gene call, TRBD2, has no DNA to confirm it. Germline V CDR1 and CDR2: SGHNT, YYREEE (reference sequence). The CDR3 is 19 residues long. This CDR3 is CASSLKSSGRAPSYNEQFF.

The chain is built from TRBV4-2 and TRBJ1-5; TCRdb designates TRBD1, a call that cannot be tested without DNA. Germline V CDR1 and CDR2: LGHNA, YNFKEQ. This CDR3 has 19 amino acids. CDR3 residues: CASRNRGGPNADSNQPQHF.

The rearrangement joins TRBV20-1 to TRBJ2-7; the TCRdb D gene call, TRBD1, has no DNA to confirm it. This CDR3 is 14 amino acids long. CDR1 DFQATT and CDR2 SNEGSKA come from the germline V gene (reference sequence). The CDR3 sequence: CSAKTGSPPYEQYF.

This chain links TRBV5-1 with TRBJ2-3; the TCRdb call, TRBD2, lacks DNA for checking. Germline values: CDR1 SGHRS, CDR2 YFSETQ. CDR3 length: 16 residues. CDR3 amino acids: CASSSTLSGGTDTQYF.

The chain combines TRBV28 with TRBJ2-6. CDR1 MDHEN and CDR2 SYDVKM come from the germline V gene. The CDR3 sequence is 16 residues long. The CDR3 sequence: CASSFDTPSGANVLTF. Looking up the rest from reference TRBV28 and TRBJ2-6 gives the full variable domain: DVKVTQSSRYLVKRTGEKVFLECVQDMDHENMFWYRQDPGLGLRLIYFSYDVKMKEKGDIPEGYSVSREKKERFSLILESASTNQTSMYLCASSFDTPSGANVLTFGAGSRLTVL.

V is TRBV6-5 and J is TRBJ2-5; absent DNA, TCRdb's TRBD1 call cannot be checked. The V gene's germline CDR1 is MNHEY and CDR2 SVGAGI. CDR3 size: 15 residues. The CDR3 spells CASSYGDRGAETQYF.

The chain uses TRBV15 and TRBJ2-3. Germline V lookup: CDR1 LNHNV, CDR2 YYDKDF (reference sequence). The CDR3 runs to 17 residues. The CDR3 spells CATSREVLGINTDTQYF.

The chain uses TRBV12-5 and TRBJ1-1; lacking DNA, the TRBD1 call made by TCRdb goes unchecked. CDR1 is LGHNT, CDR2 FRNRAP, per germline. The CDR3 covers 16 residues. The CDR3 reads CASGQTDSPSNTEAFF.

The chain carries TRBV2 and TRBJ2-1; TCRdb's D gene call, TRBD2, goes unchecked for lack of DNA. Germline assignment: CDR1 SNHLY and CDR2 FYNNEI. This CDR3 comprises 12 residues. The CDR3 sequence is CASEDERDEQFF.

CDR3 region: CASSPWLDNEQFF. The J gene is TRBJ2-1, the V gene TRBV18. The CDR3 spans 13 residues. Germline CDR1 KGHSH, CDR2 LQKENI.

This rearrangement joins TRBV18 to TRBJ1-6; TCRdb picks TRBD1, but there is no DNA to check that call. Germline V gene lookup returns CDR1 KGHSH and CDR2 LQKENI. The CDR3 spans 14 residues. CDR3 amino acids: CASSPGRGGSPLHF.

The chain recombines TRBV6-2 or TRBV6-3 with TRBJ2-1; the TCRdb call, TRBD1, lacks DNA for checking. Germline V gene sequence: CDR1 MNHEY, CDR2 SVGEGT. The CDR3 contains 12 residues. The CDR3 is CASSQFPGLQFF.

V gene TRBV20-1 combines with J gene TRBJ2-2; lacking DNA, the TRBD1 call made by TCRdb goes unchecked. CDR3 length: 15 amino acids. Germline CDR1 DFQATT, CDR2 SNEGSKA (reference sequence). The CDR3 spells CSARSGQGFTGELFF.

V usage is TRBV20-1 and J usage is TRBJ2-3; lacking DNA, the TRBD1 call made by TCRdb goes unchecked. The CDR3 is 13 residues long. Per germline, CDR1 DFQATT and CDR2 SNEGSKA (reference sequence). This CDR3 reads CRGPGLTGDTQYF.

This CDR3 is CASSDPGQGREKLFF. V gene TRBV25-1 combines with J gene TRBJ1-4; TCRdb's assignment of TRBD1 cannot be checked, as there is no DNA. The germline CDR1 and CDR2 sequences are MGHDK and SYGVNS. The CDR3 runs to 15 residues.

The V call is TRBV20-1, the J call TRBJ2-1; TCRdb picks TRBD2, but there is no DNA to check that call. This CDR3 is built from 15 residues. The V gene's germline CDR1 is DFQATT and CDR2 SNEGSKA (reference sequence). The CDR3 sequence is CSARGTSGSKGEQFF.